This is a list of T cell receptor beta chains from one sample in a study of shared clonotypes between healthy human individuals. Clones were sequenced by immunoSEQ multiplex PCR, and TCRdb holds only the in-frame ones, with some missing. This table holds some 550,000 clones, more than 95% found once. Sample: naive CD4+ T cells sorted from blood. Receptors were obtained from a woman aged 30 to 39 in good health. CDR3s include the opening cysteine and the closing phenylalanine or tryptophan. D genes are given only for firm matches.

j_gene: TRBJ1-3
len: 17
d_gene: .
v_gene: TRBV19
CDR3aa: CASSMGTGILSGNTIYF
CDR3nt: TGTGCCAGTAGTATGGGGACTGGAATACTCTCTGGAAACACCATATATTTT

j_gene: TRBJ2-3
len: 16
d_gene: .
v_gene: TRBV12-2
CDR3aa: CASRSASGGHTDTQYF
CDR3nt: TGTGCAAGTCGCTCGGCTAGCGGGGGACACACAGATACGCAGTATTTT

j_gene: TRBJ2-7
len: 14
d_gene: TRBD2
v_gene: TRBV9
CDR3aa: CASSVELAGTEQYF
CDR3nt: TGTGCCAGCAGCGTAGAGCTAGCGGGAACCGAGCAGTACTTC

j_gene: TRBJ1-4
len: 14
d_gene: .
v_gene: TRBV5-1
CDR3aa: CASRRGPENEKLFF
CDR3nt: TGCGCCAGCAGGCGGGGACCGGAAAATGAAAAACTGTTTTTT

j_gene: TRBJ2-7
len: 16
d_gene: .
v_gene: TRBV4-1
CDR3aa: CASSQERAGISYEQYF
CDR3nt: TGCGCCAGCAGCCAAGAGAGAGCGGGTATTTCCTACGAGCAGTACTTC

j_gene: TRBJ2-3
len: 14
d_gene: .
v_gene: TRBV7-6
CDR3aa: CASSLDWDTDTQYF
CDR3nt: TGTGCCAGCAGCTTGGATTGGGACACAGATACGCAGTATTTT

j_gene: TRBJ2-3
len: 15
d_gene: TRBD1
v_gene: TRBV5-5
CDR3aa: CASSLWTGSADTQYF
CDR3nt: TGTGCCAGCAGCTTGTGGACAGGGTCAGCAGATACGCAGTATTTT

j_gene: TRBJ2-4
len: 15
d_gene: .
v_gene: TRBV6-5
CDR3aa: CASRPQLSTKNIQYF
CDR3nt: TGTGCCAGCAGGCCCCAGCTCTCGACCAAAAACATTCAGTACTTC

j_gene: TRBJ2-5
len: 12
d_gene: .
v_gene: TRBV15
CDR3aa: CATSRDSWTQYF
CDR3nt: TGTGCCACCAGCAGAGATAGCTGGACCCAGTACTTC

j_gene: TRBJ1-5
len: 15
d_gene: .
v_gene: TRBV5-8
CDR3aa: CASSQGSVSNQPQHF
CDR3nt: TGTGCCAGCAGCCAGGGGAGTGTTAGCAATCAGCCCCAGCATTTT